These 30 T cell receptor beta chains share one sample of origin, sequenced in a study of blood T cell repertoires in COVID-19. Assay used: immunoSEQ multiplex PCR; TCRdb lists only in-frame clones, some missing. Of over 250,000 clones in the sample, roughly 89% were seen once. The sequencing sample was made of peripheral blood. The receptors stem from a man aged 45-65 years with acute or convalescent COVID-19.

The gene calls are TRBV7-9 and TRBJ2-2, with 7 bases lining up with TRBD2. The ends lost 6 bases at V and 5 bases at J; junction bases unmatched: 12. The CDR3 contains 16 residues. CDR1 and CDR2 from the germline V gene are SEHNR and FQNEAQ (reference sequence). CDR3 in amino acids: CASSPKRLARTGELFF. The CDR3 coding sequence is TGTGCCAGCAGTCCCAAGAGACTAGCAAGGACCGGGGAGCTGTTTTTT.

The genes are TRBV18 and TRBJ2-3, with D possibly being TRBD2 (5 bases). Germline V lookup: CDR1 KGHSH, CDR2 LQKENI. Trimming pared 6 bases from V and 3 bases from J, leaving 19 bases between. The CDR3 length is 16 residues. The CDR3 reads CASSQTREIRTDTQYF. The CDR3 DNA follows: TGTGCCAGCTCCCAAACTAGGGAGATTAGAACAGATACGCAGTATTTT.

CDR3 sequence: CASSRQGAETQYF. The CDR3 DNA reads TGTGCCAGCAGCCGACAGGGGGCCGAGACCCAGTACTTC. The V gene is TRBV11-2, the J gene TRBJ2-5; TRBD1 matches at 10 bases. Germline V CDR1 and CDR2: SGHAT, FQNNGV. This CDR3 is 13 amino acids long. V lost 5 bases to trimming and J lost 5 bases; unmatched junction nucleotides: 2.

V is TRBV2 and J is TRBJ2-2, with 9 positions matching TRBD2. Per germline, CDR1 SNHLY and CDR2 FYNNEI. V dropped 7 bases and J dropped 2; count of bases not matched to a gene: 2. This CDR3 is built from 14 residues. The CDR3 here is CASIGTSNTGELFF. CDR3 nucleotides: TGTGCCAGCATCGGGACTAGCAACACCGGGGAGCTGTTTTTT.

The chain links TRBV2 to TRBJ2-1; D is unclear. Trimming removed 4 bases from V and 6 bases from J, with 13 bases in between. The V gene's germline CDR1 is SNHLY and CDR2 FYNNEI. This CDR3 contains 14 residues. In nucleotides, the CDR3 is TGTGCCAGCAGTGGAAGAACAACACGCAATGAGCAGTTCTTC. Translating it yields CASSGRTTRNEQFF.

The rearrangement uses TRBV6-1 and TRBJ1-1; D might be TRBD1 (5 bases). This CDR3 contains 13 residues. Trimming took off 3 bases at V and 6 bases at J, with 11 bases between the two ends. Per germline, CDR1 MNHNS and CDR2 SASEGT. CDR3 residues: CASSDQGGAEAFF. The DNA of the CDR3 is TGTGCCAGCAGTGACCAGGGAGGCGCTGAAGCTTTCTTT.

The rearrangement links TRBV24-1 to TRBJ2-3, with TRBD1 as a possible D gene (6 bases). V was cut by 4 bases and J by 5 bases, with 15 bases left in between. Germline CDR1 reads KGHDR; CDR2 reads SFDVKD. The CDR3 is made up of 15 amino acids. In DNA, the CDR3 is TGTGCCACCAGTGACTCTAGGACAGCAGGAGATACGCAGTATTTT. Its protein is CATSDSRTAGDTQYF.

The V and J genes are TRBV19 and TRBJ2-3; no clear D gene. The V gene's germline CDR1 is LNHDA and CDR2 SQIVND (reference sequence). The CDR3 runs 13 residues. Deletions cut 7 bases from V and 2 bases from J, with 10 bases between. CDR3 in amino acids: CASKSGNTDTQYF. The DNA of the CDR3 is TGTGCCAGTAAATCGGGTAACACAGATACGCAGTATTTT.

The chain recombines TRBV30 with TRBJ2-1; perhaps TRBD2 as D (5 bases). This CDR3 is built from 12 residues. Trimming pared 2 bases from V and 10 bases from J, leaving 12 bases between. Germline values: CDR1 GTSNPN, CDR2 SVGIG (reference sequence). CDR3 loop: CAWSTDYQEQFF. DNA of the CDR3: TGTGCCTGGAGTACCGACTACCAGGAGCAGTTCTTC.

The rearrangement uses TRBV2 and TRBJ2-7; possibly TRBD2 for D (5 bases). From germline, CDR1 is SNHLY and CDR2 FYNNEI. The CDR3 is 13 amino acids. Trimming removed 7 bases from V and 4 bases from J, with 14 bases in between. The CDR3 nucleotides are TGTGCCAGCACCACCGTTCGGGATTACGAGCAGTACTTC. This codes for CASTTVRDYEQYF.

V is TRBV10-1 and J is TRBJ2-1; D possibly corresponds to TRBD1 (6 bases). CDR1 is WNHNN and CDR2 is SYGVQD in the germline V gene (reference sequence). The V and J ends lost 4 bases and 3 bases respectively, with 10 bases between them. CDR3 length: 14 amino acids. The CDR3 DNA follows: TGCGCCAGCAGTGCAGGGGCCGTCTACAATGAGCAGTTCTTC. Its protein is CASSAGAVYNEQFF.

This chain joins TRBV3-1 (or the pseudogene TRBV3-2) and TRBJ1-3; D remains unclear. The germline CDR1 and CDR2 sequences are LGHDT and YNNKEL (reference sequence). The CDR3 consists of 15 residues. V was clipped by 1 base and J by 11 bases, with 18 bases between them. CDR3 DNA: TGTGCCAGCAGCCAAGTCCACAGCCGGAATACCGCCATATATTTT. Translated: CASSQVHSRNTAIYF.

CDR3 sequence (DNA): TGTGCCACCAGTGACCCCGGGGCGGGGGAAGGCACAGATACGCAGTATTTT. Its protein is CATSDPGAGEGTDTQYF. The genes are TRBV24-1 and TRBJ2-3; TRBD2 matches at 7 bases. Germline lookup yields CDR1 KGHDR and CDR2 SFDVKD. The CDR3 consists of 17 residues. V was pared by 4 bases and J by 1 base, with 10 bases of the junction left unmatched.

The chain is built from TRBV13 and TRBJ1-6; 8 nucleotides agree with TRBD1. V gave up 5 bases and J gave up 3 bases; unmatched junction bases: 6. This CDR3 is 16 amino acids long. The germline gives CDR1 PRHDT, CDR2 FYEKMQ (reference sequence). CDR3 residues: CASSLRTGRYNSPLHF. DNA of the CDR3: TGTGCCAGCAGCCTGAGGACAGGGCGCTATAATTCACCCCTCCACTTT.

V is TRBV2 and J is TRBJ1-4; D gene unclear. The CDR3 length is 15 residues. The V end was cut by 4 bases, the J end by 0 bases, with 9 bases between. From germline, CDR1 is SNHLY and CDR2 FYNNEI. The CDR3 reads CASSVEDPTNEKLFF. CDR3 coding DNA: TGTGCCAGCAGTGTGGAGGATCCAACTAATGAAAAACTGTTTTTT.

The chain uses TRBV19 and TRBJ2-2, with TRBD1 matching 8 bases. CDR1 is LNHDA and CDR2 is SQIVND in the germline V gene (reference sequence). J gave up 5 bases and V 5 bases, and 7 bases lay outside the gene matches. The CDR3 is made up of 15 amino acids. In nucleotides, the CDR3 is TGTGCCAGTAGTCCCCAGGGGGCGCTTACCGGGGAGCTGTTTTTT. It specifies CASSPQGALTGELFF.

This chain uses TRBV12-3 or TRBV12-4 with TRBJ2-2; D gene ambiguous. The CDR3 is 13 residues long. The ends were cut back, 5 bases at V and 3 bases at J, with 7 bases in the middle. The CDR3 sequence: CASSTQDTGELFF. The CDR3 DNA reads as TGTGCCAGCAGTACTCAGGACACCGGGGAGCTGTTTTTT.

The CDR3 bases are TGCAGTGCTAGTGGGTCAGGGGGCTGGGGAGATACGCAGTATTTT. Its protein product is CSASGSGGWGDTQYF. V usage is TRBV20-1 and J usage is TRBJ2-3, with TRBD1 matching over 8 bases. The CDR3 length is 15 residues. The V and J ends lost 3 bases and 5 bases, in that order; junction bases with no gene match: 10. Germline V CDR1 and CDR2: DFQATT, SNEGSKA (reference sequence).

J is TRBJ2-7 and V is TRBV9, with 7 bases lining up with TRBD1. The V gene's germline CDR1 is SGDLS and CDR2 YYNGEE. The trim removed 5 bases at V and 4 bases at J, leaving 12 bases unmatched. CDR3 length: 15 amino acids. CDR3 protein: CASSKGQKVLYEQYF. The CDR3 region has the DNA TGTGCCAGCAGTAAGGGACAGAAGGTTCTATACGAGCAGTACTTC.

The chain links TRBV19 to TRBJ1-5; D may be TRBD1 (6 bases). CDR1 is LNHDA and CDR2 is SQIVND in the germline V gene (reference sequence). The ends were cut back, 9 bases at V and 7 bases at J, with 16 bases in the middle. The CDR3 totals 13 residues. CDR3 protein: CASSQGFRQPQHF. Written as DNA, the CDR3 is TGTGCCAGCTCACAGGGCTTTAGACAGCCCCAGCATTTT.

The chain uses TRBV16 and TRBJ2-7; D gene unclear. The ends were cut back, 4 bases at V and 0 bases at J, with 13 bases in the middle. From germline, CDR1 is KGHSY and CDR2 FQNENV. The CDR3 is 15 amino acids. The CDR3 here is CASSPSGRSSYEQYF. CDR3 bases: TGTGCCAGCAGCCCATCGGGCAGAAGCTCCTACGAGCAGTACTTC.

At least ten counts were recorded for this clone. This chain links TRBV27 with TRBJ2-7; 10 bases line up with TRBD1. CDR1 and CDR2 from the germline V gene are MNHEY and SMNVEV (reference sequence). V was clipped by 8 bases and J by 2 bases; unmatched bases: 6. The CDR3 is 14 residues long. Here the CDR3 reads CASDPTGGAYEQYF. The CDR3 coding sequence is TGTGCCAGCGATCCGACAGGGGGCGCCTACGAGCAGTACTTC.

The chain uses TRBV27 and TRBJ1-1; 7 nucleotides match TRBD1. After removal of 6 bases from V and 6 bases from J, the junction contained 7 bases not matched to a gene. The CDR3 contains 13 residues. Germline CDR1 and CDR2: MNHEY and SMNVEV (reference sequence). In DNA form, the CDR3 reads TGTGCCAGCAGCCCTCAGGACAGGCCTGAAGCTTTCTTT. Translating gives CASSPQDRPEAFF.

V and J are TRBV7-8 and TRBJ2-5; weak D call: TRBD2 (5 bases). Trimming removed 5 bases at V and 1 base at J, with 8 bases between. Germline loops: CDR1 SGHVS, CDR2 FQNEAQ. There are 13 residues in the CDR3. Here the CDR3 DNA reads TGTGCCAGCAGCAAGAGGGTCCAAGAGACCCAGTACTTC. Its translation: CASSKRVQETQYF.

The V and J genes are TRBV6-6 and TRBJ2-7; D might be TRBD2 (5 bases). The CDR3 has 14 amino acids. Trimming cost V 5 bases and J 2 bases, with 13 bases left between them. Germline-derived CDR1 and CDR2 are MNHNY and SVGAGI (reference sequence). The CDR3 DNA sequence: TGTGCCAGCAGTCTCCAGACGGGGACCTACGAGCAGTACTTC. Its protein product is CASSLQTGTYEQYF.

This clone was recorded a few times. The chain carries TRBV2 and TRBJ2-3, with TRBD1 matching 7 bases. The CDR3 length is 17 residues. V was pared by 0 bases and J by 1 base, with 7 bases of the junction left unmatched. In germline, CDR1 is SNHLY, CDR2 FYNNEI. CDR3 sequence: CASSEAGQVGGTDTQYF. CDR3 in DNA: TGTGCCAGCAGTGAAGCAGGACAGGTCGGGGGCACAGATACGCAGTATTTT. Full variable domain (rest looked up from reference TRBV2 and TRBJ2-3): EPEVTQTPSHQVTQMGQEVILRCVPISNHLYFYWYRQILGQKVEFLVSFYNNEISEKSEIFDDQFSVERPDGSNFTLKIRSTKLEDSAMYFCASSEAGQVGGTDTQYFGPGTRLTVL.

This clone was recorded only once. The chain links TRBV5-8 to TRBJ2-3; D not resolved. V lost 7 bases to trimming and J lost 0 bases, with 18 bases between them. The germline gives CDR1 SGHTS, CDR2 YDEGEE. The CDR3 has 16 amino acids. CDR3 residues: CASPAAWSWSTDTQYF. CDR3 nucleotides: TGTGCCAGCCCCGCGGCCTGGTCGTGGAGCACAGATACGCAGTATTTT.

The V gene is TRBV24-1, the J gene TRBJ2-3, with D possibly being TRBD1 (6 bases). Trimming took off 5 bases at V and 6 bases at J, with 11 bases between the two ends. Per germline, CDR1 KGHDR and CDR2 SFDVKD. The CDR3 contains 13 residues. The CDR3 sequence: CATSAGVGDTQYF. CDR3 DNA: TGTGCCACCAGTGCAGGGGTAGGGGATACGCAGTATTTT.

A note on this clone: The same CDR3 also results from other DNA sequences found in this sample. The CDR3 bases are TGTGCCAGCAGTTACGGGGGGGCTAGCAATCAGCCCCAGCATTTT. It codes for CASSYGGASNQPQHF. This chain links TRBV6-5 with TRBJ1-5, with D maybe TRBD1 (6 bases). The CDR3 runs to 15 residues. Germline CDR1 reads MNHEY; CDR2 reads SVGAGI. V shed 2 bases and J shed 0 bases, with 8 bases lying between them.

The chain combines TRBV11-2 with TRBJ2-7; tentatively, D is TRBD2 (6 bases). Germline CDR1 is SGHAT and CDR2 is FQNNGV. The CDR3 runs 14 residues. V was shortened by 5 bases and J by 4 bases, with 15 bases between the two germline ends. As DNA, the CDR3 is TGTGCCAGCAGCCCGACGGAGGGGCCGTACGAGCAGTACTTC. Its translation is CASSPTEGPYEQYF.